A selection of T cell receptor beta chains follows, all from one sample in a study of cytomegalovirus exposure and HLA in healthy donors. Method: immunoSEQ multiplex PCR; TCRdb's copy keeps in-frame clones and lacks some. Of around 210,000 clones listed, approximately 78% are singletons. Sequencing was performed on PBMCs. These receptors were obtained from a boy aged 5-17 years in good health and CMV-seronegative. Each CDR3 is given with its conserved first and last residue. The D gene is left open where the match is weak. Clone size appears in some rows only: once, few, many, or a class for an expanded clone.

CDR3aa: CASSKGLAGRSTDTQYF; CDR3nt: TGCGCCAGCAGCAAGGGACTAGCGGGAAGGAGTACAGATACGCAGTATTTT; abundance: NA; d_gene: TRBD2; v_gene: TRBV5-1; j_gene: TRBJ2-3
CDR3aa: CASMEGLLNTEAFF; CDR3nt: TGTGCCAGCATGGAAGGACTGCTGAACACTGAAGCTTTCTTT; abundance: few; d_gene: NA; v_gene: TRBV5-4; j_gene: TRBJ1-1
CDR3aa: CASSWGERNEQFF; CDR3nt: TGTGCCAGCAGTTGGGGGGAGAGGAATGAGCAGTTCTTC; abundance: NA; d_gene: NA; v_gene: TRBV6-6; j_gene: TRBJ2-1
CDR3aa: CASSDGLAGALGSEQFF; CDR3nt: TGTGCCAGCAGTGACGGACTAGCGGGGGCCTTAGGAAGTGAGCAGTTCTTC; abundance: once; d_gene: TRBD2; v_gene: TRBV6-4; j_gene: TRBJ2-1
CDR3aa: CASSPSGGASYEQYF; CDR3nt: TGTGCCAGCAGCCCTAGCGGGGGGGCGAGCTACGAGCAGTACTTC; abundance: few; d_gene: TRBD2; v_gene: TRBV2; j_gene: TRBJ2-7
CDR3aa: CSSSLGDDRSEAFF; CDR3nt: TGTTCCAGCAGCTTAGGAGACGACAGGAGCGAAGCTTTCTTT; abundance: NA; d_gene: NA; v_gene: TRBV7-3; j_gene: TRBJ1-1
CDR3aa: CASSFTAGGYTF; CDR3nt: TGCGCCAGCAGCTTCACAGCTGGGGGCTACACCTTC; abundance: NA; d_gene: NA; v_gene: TRBV5-1; j_gene: TRBJ1-2
CDR3aa: CSVGGGTVGNIQYF; CDR3nt: TGCAGCGTTGGGGGGGGTACCGTCGGAAACATTCAGTACTTC; abundance: NA; d_gene: TRBD2; v_gene: TRBV29-1; j_gene: TRBJ2-4
CDR3aa: CASSVAGVSYEQYF; CDR3nt: TGTGCCAGCAGTGTAGCGGGAGTCTCCTACGAGCAGTACTTC; abundance: NA; d_gene: TRBD2; v_gene: TRBV6-5; j_gene: TRBJ2-7
CDR3aa: CASSMARVGGQPQHF; CDR3nt: TGTGCCAGTAGTATGGCCAGGGTCGGGGGTCAGCCCCAGCATTTT; abundance: NA; d_gene: NA; v_gene: TRBV19; j_gene: TRBJ1-5
CDR3aa: CASSPLQGNTEAFF; CDR3nt: TGTGCCAGCAGCCCCCTCCAGGGGAACACTGAAGCTTTCTTT; abundance: NA; d_gene: NA; v_gene: TRBV7-9; j_gene: TRBJ1-1
CDR3aa: CASSLLATGVEKLFF; CDR3nt: TGTGCCAGCAGCTTGTTAGCGACAGGGGTTGAAAAACTGTTTTTT; abundance: few; d_gene: TRBD1; v_gene: TRBV5-6; j_gene: TRBJ1-4
CDR3aa: CASSADGEWEQYF; CDR3nt: TGTGCCAGCAGTGCGGACGGGGAATGGGAGCAGTACTTC; abundance: NA; d_gene: NA; v_gene: TRBV6-5; j_gene: TRBJ2-7
CDR3aa: CSARAWDREAF; CDR3nt: TGCAGTGCTAGAGCTTGGGACAGGGAAGCATTC; abundance: once; d_gene: TRBD1; v_gene: TRBV20-1; j_gene: TRBJ2-7
CDR3aa: CGTLGTLSGNTIYF; CDR3nt: TGTGGCACCCTAGGTACCCTCTCTGGAAACACCATATATTTT; abundance: few; d_gene: NA; v_gene: TRBV30; j_gene: TRBJ1-3
CDR3aa: CASSFGRELYGYTF; CDR3nt: TGTGCCAGCAGCTTTGGCAGGGAATTGTATGGCTACACCTTC; abundance: few; d_gene: NA; v_gene: TRBV7-8; j_gene: TRBJ1-2
CDR3aa: CASSPGVDSYNEQFF; CDR3nt: TGTGCCAGCAGCCCAGGGGTGGACTCCTACAATGAGCAGTTCTTC; abundance: NA; d_gene: NA; v_gene: TRBV11-2; j_gene: TRBJ2-1
CDR3aa: CASSEGLGNSYEQYF; CDR3nt: TGCGCCAGCAGCGAGGGACTAGGAAACTCCTACGAGCAGTACTTC; abundance: few; d_gene: TRBD2; v_gene: TRBV10-1; j_gene: TRBJ2-7
CDR3aa: CASSMPGEKLFF; CDR3nt: TGTGCCAGTAGCATGCCGGGGGAAAAACTGTTTTTT; abundance: NA; d_gene: NA; v_gene: TRBV19; j_gene: TRBJ1-4
CDR3aa: CAISSTSGGPQGETQYF; CDR3nt: TGTGCCATCAGCTCGACTAGCGGGGGCCCACAGGGAGAGACCCAGTACTTC; abundance: NA; d_gene: TRBD2; v_gene: TRBV10-3; j_gene: TRBJ2-5
CDR3aa: CSAGREQYF; CDR3nt: TGCAGTGCGGGGCGGGAGCAGTACTTC; abundance: NA; d_gene: NA; v_gene: TRBV20-1; j_gene: TRBJ2-7
CDR3aa: CASSLDPGPYEQYF; CDR3nt: TGTGCCAGCAGCTTAGATCCAGGGCCCTACGAGCAGTACTTC; abundance: once; d_gene: NA; v_gene: TRBV7-6; j_gene: TRBJ2-7
CDR3aa: CASSLIGEGHEQYF; CDR3nt: TGTGCCAGCAGCTTAATCGGGGAGGGACACGAGCAGTACTTC; abundance: NA; d_gene: TRBD2; v_gene: TRBV7-2; j_gene: TRBJ2-7
CDR3aa: CASRPVGGETQYF; CDR3nt: TGTGCCAGCAGGCCTGTGGGAGGTGAGACCCAGTACTTC; abundance: NA; d_gene: NA; v_gene: TRBV5-4; j_gene: TRBJ2-5
CDR3aa: CASSLEGALENIQYF; CDR3nt: TGTGCCAGCAGCTTAGAGGGGGCGCTTGAGAACATTCAGTACTTC; abundance: NA; d_gene: TRBD1; v_gene: TRBV7-3; j_gene: TRBJ2-4
CDR3aa: CASDRGLYEQYF; CDR3nt: TGTGCCAGTGACAGGGGTCTCTACGAGCAGTACTTC; abundance: NA; d_gene: TRBD1; v_gene: TRBV6-1; j_gene: TRBJ2-7
CDR3aa: CAGSSRRSSGRFRTYEQYF; CDR3nt: TGTGCCGGCAGCTCCCGTAGATCGAGCGGGAGGTTTCGGACCTACGAGCAGTACTTC; abundance: NA; d_gene: TRBD2; v_gene: TRBV7-9; j_gene: TRBJ2-7
CDR3aa: CASSLGLSRSGNTIYF; CDR3nt: TGCGCCAGCAGCTTGGGGCTGTCTCGCTCTGGAAACACCATATATTTT; abundance: NA; d_gene: NA; v_gene: TRBV5-1; j_gene: TRBJ1-3
CDR3aa: CSVGEYLGQPQHF; CDR3nt: TGCAGCGTTGGGGAGTACCTGGGGCAGCCCCAGCATTTT; abundance: NA; d_gene: NA; v_gene: TRBV29-1; j_gene: TRBJ1-5
CDR3aa: CASTARSGSYEQYF; CDR3nt: TGCGCCAGCACCGCTCGGAGCGGTTCCTACGAGCAGTACTTC; abundance: few; d_gene: NA; v_gene: TRBV10-2; j_gene: TRBJ2-7
CDR3aa: CASSYAPQAGYTF; CDR3nt: TGTGCCAGCAGCTACGCTCCCCAGGCTGGCTACACCTTC; abundance: NA; d_gene: NA; v_gene: TRBV7-2; j_gene: TRBJ1-2
CDR3aa: CASTLQAYYGYTF; CDR3nt: TGTGCCAGCACCCTTCAGGCCTACTATGGCTACACCTTC; abundance: NA; d_gene: NA; v_gene: TRBV7-2; j_gene: TRBJ1-2
CDR3aa: CASSAGLAGGPYNEQFF; CDR3nt: TGCGCCAGCAGCGCGGGACTAGCGGGAGGGCCGTACAATGAGCAGTTCTTC; abundance: NA; d_gene: TRBD2; v_gene: TRBV5-1; j_gene: TRBJ2-1
CDR3aa: CASSLAWAGEETQYF; CDR3nt: TGTGCCAGCAGCTTGGCCTGGGCAGGGGAAGAGACCCAGTACTTC; abundance: NA; d_gene: NA; v_gene: TRBV5-6; j_gene: TRBJ2-5
CDR3aa: CASSNVGTANTGELFF; CDR3nt: TGTGCTAGCAGCAACGTCGGGACAGCGAACACCGGGGAGCTGTTTTTT; abundance: NA; d_gene: TRBD1; v_gene: TRBV7-7; j_gene: TRBJ2-2
CDR3aa: CASSSTGGADTEAFF; CDR3nt: TGTGCCAGCAGCTCTACAGGGGGCGCCGACACTGAAGCTTTCTTT; abundance: NA; d_gene: TRBD1; v_gene: TRBV11-3; j_gene: TRBJ1-1
CDR3aa: CASSQDSSARGYTF; CDR3nt: TGTGCCAGCAGCCAAGACAGCTCTGCTAGGGGCTACACCTTC; abundance: NA; d_gene: NA; v_gene: TRBV5-4; j_gene: TRBJ1-2
CDR3aa: CASSGLIGDEQFF; CDR3nt: TGCGCCAGCAGTGGCCTAATAGGGGATGAGCAGTTCTTC; abundance: NA; d_gene: NA; v_gene: TRBV10-1; j_gene: TRBJ2-1
CDR3aa: CATSRDLGQGVLMLPEAFF; CDR3nt: TGTGCCACCAGCAGAGATTTAGGACAGGGGGTGTTGATGCTTCCTGAAGCTTTCTTT; abundance: few; d_gene: TRBD1; v_gene: TRBV15; j_gene: TRBJ1-1